The 16 T cell receptor beta chains listed next were all sequenced from one sample in a study of blood T cells in healthy people across ages. It was with a sample-barcoded 5' primer and a J-beta primer mix that a second PCR of about 6 to 12 cycles was run. TCRdb reprocessed the 5' RACE reads via MiXCR and lists one record per CDR3 protein. The data show under 1,000,000 distinct CDR3 sequences, around 50% seen once. The specimen was blood. The source of these receptors is a man aged 80 or over in good health.

The rearrangement links TRBV15 to TRBJ2-6; D is ambiguous. The CDR3 has 17 residues. From germline, CDR1 is LNHNV and CDR2 YYDKDF (reference sequence). Trimming removed 0 bases from V and 0 bases from J, with 9 bases in between. CDR3 region: CATSRDIGFSGANVLTF. Here the CDR3 DNA reads TGTGCCACCAGCAGAGATATCGGATTCTCTGGGGCCAACGTCCTGACTTTC.

This clonotype was detected a few times. V and J are TRBV20-1 and TRBJ2-5, with a possible D match to TRBD2 (7 bases). The germline V gene encodes CDR1 DFQATT and CDR2 SNEGSKA (reference sequence). The CDR3 has 16 residues. CDR3 residues: CFPRGVGGLKPETQYF. The CDR3 nucleotides read TGCTTTCCCCGAGGGGTGGGGGGGCTAAAACCGGAGACCCAGTACTTC.

Points on this clonotype: A much larger clone is a single base away; this may be a read error. CDR3 nucleotides: TGTGCCAGCAGCAGGACTAGCGGAGCCTACAATGAGCAGTACTTC. This sequence encodes CASSRTSGAYNEQYF. The chain combines TRBV7-2 with TRBJ2-1; TRBD2 matches at 10 bases. The DNA end is more similar to TRBJ2-7, so the J call may be wrong. The CDR3 contains 15 residues. CDR1 is SGHTA, CDR2 FQGNSA, per germline.

This sequence joins TRBV6-5 and TRBJ2-2; D is undetermined. The germline V gene has CDR1 MNHEY and CDR2 SVGAGI. CDR3 length: 15 residues. V lost 2 bases to trimming and J lost 5 bases, with 12 bases between them. The CDR3 nucleotides read TGTGCCAGCAGTTACCTCGCCGACGGTACCGGGGAGCTGTTTTTT. Translating it yields CASSYLADGTGELFF.

This clonotype was observed many times. The chain combines TRBV7-2 with TRBJ2-3; D possibly matches TRBD1 or TRBD2 (7 bases each). The CDR3 is 16 amino acids. Per germline, CDR1 SGHTA and CDR2 FQGNSA. Trimming removed 5 bases from V and 3 bases from J, with 18 bases in between. The CDR3 nucleotides are TGTGCCAGCAGCGTCAGGGGGAGCGGGGTAACAGATACGCAGTATTTT. Translation: CASSVRGSGVTDTQYF.

Only a few counts were recorded for this clonotype. The rearrangement joins TRBV7-2 to TRBJ2-2; D is undetermined. V was clipped by 5 bases and J by 4 bases, with 17 bases between them. The germline CDR1 and CDR2 sequences are SGHTA and FQGNSA. CDR3 size: 16 residues. The DNA of the CDR3 is TGTGCCAGCAGCCCAAATCTGGCAAGGACCACCGGGGAGCTGTTTTTT. Translation: CASSPNLARTTGELFF.

This clonotype was seen ten or more times. This may arise from a read error, as a much more abundant clone is one base away. The chain carries TRBV20-1 and TRBJ2-1; 11 bases are shared with TRBD2. TRBJ2-7 matches the DNA end more closely, so the J call is doubtful. The CDR3 consists of 15 residues. CDR1 DFQATT and CDR2 SNEGSKA come from the germline V gene (reference sequence). The CDR3 spells CSALGLAERYNEQYF. The CDR3 DNA sequence: TGCAGTGCTCTGGGACTAGCGGAGCGATACAATGAGCAGTACTTC.

This clonotype was observed a few times. This sequence joins TRBV5-1 and TRBJ2-3; 9 nucleotides match TRBD2. With V trimmed by 2 bases and J by 4 bases, 5 bases remained unmatched. The germline CDR1 and CDR2 sequences are SGHRS and YFSETQ. The CDR3 loop spans 15 amino acids. Written as DNA, the CDR3 is TGCGCCAGCAGCTTTGATGCGGGAGGGGCAGATACGCAGTATTTT. Encoded protein: CASSFDAGGADTQYF.

This chain links TRBV12-3 or TRBV12-4 with TRBJ2-3; TRBD2 matches 9 bases. V was clipped by 7 bases and J by 6 bases; unmatched bases: 5. There are 13 residues in the CDR3. The CDR3 region is CASTVAGVDTQYF. CDR3 nucleotide sequence: TGTGCCAGCACAGTAGCGGGGGTTGATACGCAGTATTTT.

The chain employs TRBV20-1 and TRBJ1-2; possible D gene TRBD1, 6 bases. Germline CDR1 reads DFQATT; CDR2 reads SNEGSKA (reference sequence). The CDR3 runs 15 residues. Trimming left V 1 base short and J 4 bases short, with 16 bases between. The DNA of the CDR3 is TGCAGTGCTAGAGCCCGGGGGGCAGGAAGCTATGGCTACACCTTC. It translates to CSARARGAGSYGYTF.

The chain recombines TRBV30 with TRBJ2-2, with 9 bases fitting TRBD1. The V segment lost 2 bases and the J segment 8 bases; nucleotides outside the gene matches: 9. Germline CDR1 reads GTSNPN; CDR2 reads SVGIG (reference sequence). This CDR3 is built from 15 residues. The CDR3 loop reads CAWSHRDRVLGELFF. Written as DNA, the CDR3 is TGTGCCTGGAGTCACCGGGACAGGGTTTTGGGGGAGCTGTTTTTT.

This clonotype was counted many times. The rearrangement links TRBV6-2 or TRBV6-3 to TRBJ2-7; D is undetermined. V lost 0 bases and J lost 2, with 11 bases in between. The germline V gene encodes CDR1 MNHEY and CDR2 SVGEGT. The CDR3 is made up of 15 amino acids. The CDR3 loop reads CASSYSKVGTYEQYF. The CDR3, as DNA: TGTGCCAGCAGTTACTCGAAGGTGGGAACCTACGAGCAGTACTTC.

This clonotype was detected only a few times. The chain is built from TRBV20-1 and TRBJ1-1; no firm D call. The germline V and J ends were trimmed by 4 bases and 1 base, with 16 bases remaining between them. Germline CDR1 reads DFQATT; CDR2 reads SNEGSKA (reference sequence). The CDR3 contains 15 residues. The CDR3 region is CSAIHGVLRNTEAFF. The CDR3 DNA reads TGCAGTGCTATCCACGGAGTTCTTAGGAACACTGAAGCTTTCTTT.

The chain employs TRBV7-9 and TRBJ2-4, with D hard to call. Between the trimmed V and J ends, which lost 2 bases and 7 bases, there was a span of 6 bases. This CDR3 comprises 12 residues. The V gene's germline CDR1 is SEHNR and CDR2 FQNEAQ (reference sequence). The CDR3 nucleotides read TGTGCCAGCAGCTTAACAGAGAACATTCAGTACTTC. It encodes CASSLTENIQYF.

The chain couples TRBV18 to TRBJ1-5, with 7 bases aligning to TRBD1. V lost 1 base and J lost 7; bases outside the gene matches: 4. Germline-derived CDR1 and CDR2 are KGHSH and LQKENI. This CDR3 has 14 amino acids. The CDR3 sequence: CASSPQGADQPQHF. DNA of the CDR3: TGTGCCAGCTCACCACAGGGGGCGGACCAGCCCCAGCATTTT.

This clonotype was seen a few times. A much larger clone lies one base from this, so it may be a read error. The chain uses TRBV7-9 and TRBJ1-6, with no clear D. CDR1 SEHNR and CDR2 FQNEAQ come from the germline V gene (reference sequence). The CDR3 spans 14 residues. CDR3 amino acids: CASSLAVLYSPPHF. As DNA, the CDR3 is TGTGCCAGCAGCTTAGCGGTACTTTATTCACCCCCCCACTTT.